The T cell receptor beta chain described here comes from a study of beta chain features in type 1 diabetes. Reverse transcription of all isolated RNA meant that expressed TCRB transcripts were sequenced. The repertoire was sequenced with immunoSEQ multiplex PCR; TCRdb's copy has only in-frame clones and lacks some. The data show about 9,200 clones, roughly 74% seen once. The germline CDR1 and CDR2 sequences are MNHNS and SASEGT. V shed 6 bases and J 7 bases; nucleotides not matched to a gene: 10. The CDR3 sequence is 14 residues long. Input material: Tregs from blood. The TCR comes from a woman aged 18-29 years in good health. The chain has TRBV6-1 and TRBJ1-2; 8 bases are a match to TRBD1. The CDR3 bases are TGTGCCAGCAGCAGGGACAGGAAAGCAGGTGGCTACACCTTC. Translated: CASSRDRKAGGYTF.